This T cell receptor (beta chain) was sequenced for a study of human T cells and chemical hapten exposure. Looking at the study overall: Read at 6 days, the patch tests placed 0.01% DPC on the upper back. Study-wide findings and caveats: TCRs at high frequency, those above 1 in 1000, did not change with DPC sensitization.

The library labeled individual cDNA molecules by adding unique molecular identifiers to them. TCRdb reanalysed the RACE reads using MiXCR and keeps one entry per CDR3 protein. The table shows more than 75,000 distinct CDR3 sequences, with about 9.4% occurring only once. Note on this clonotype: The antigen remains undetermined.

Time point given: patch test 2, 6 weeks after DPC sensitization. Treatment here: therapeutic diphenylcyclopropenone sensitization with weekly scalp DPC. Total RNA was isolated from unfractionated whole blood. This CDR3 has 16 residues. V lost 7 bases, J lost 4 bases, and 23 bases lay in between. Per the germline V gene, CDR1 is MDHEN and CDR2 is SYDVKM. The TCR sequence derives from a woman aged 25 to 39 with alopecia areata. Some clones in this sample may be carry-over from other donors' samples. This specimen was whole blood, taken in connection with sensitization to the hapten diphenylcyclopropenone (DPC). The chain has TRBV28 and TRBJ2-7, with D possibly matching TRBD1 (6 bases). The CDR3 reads CASTGAVWDTFYEQYF. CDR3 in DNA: TGTGCCAGCACCGGAGCTGTGTGGGACACCTTTTACGAGCAGTACTTC.